This is a list of T cell receptor beta chains from one sample in a study of blood T cell repertoires in COVID-19. TCRdb's table, derived via immunoSEQ multiplex PCR, lists solely in-frame clones and lacks some. The table has around 500,000 clones, approximately 88% seen once. Sequencing was performed on PBMCs or T cells enriched from blood (not recorded which). The receptor set was obtained from a woman aged 40-49 years who had recovered from COVID-19. CDR3s include the opening cysteine and the closing phenylalanine or tryptophan. Each record gives: D gene, J gene, clone size, V gene, CDR3 protein, CDR3 DNA. The D gene is left open where the match is weak. The listing skips clone size in some rows; elsewhere it reads once, few, many or a size class.

D: .
J: TRBJ2-5
size: .
V: TRBV4-2
CDR3: CASSQDRGSTGVTQYF
DNA: TGTGCCAGCAGCCAAGATCGAGGGAGCACCGGGGTGACCCAGTACTTC

D: .
J: TRBJ2-7
size: .
V: TRBV3-1/TRBV3-2
CDR3: CASSSRTRGYEQYF
DNA: TGTGCCAGCAGCTCGCGGACCCGGGGCTACGAGCAGTACTTC

D: TRBD2
J: TRBJ2-7
size: .
V: TRBV18
CDR3: CASSPMAGAVHEQYF
DNA: TGTGCCAGCTCACCAATGGCGGGAGCTGTTCACGAGCAGTACTTC

D: .
J: TRBJ2-3
size: .
V: TRBV3-1/TRBV3-2
CDR3: CASLKANTDTQYF
DNA: TGTGCCAGCTTAAAAGCTAACACAGATACGCAGTATTTT

D: TRBD1
J: TRBJ1-5
size: .
V: TRBV10-3
CDR3: CAIRGQGTNQPQHF
DNA: TGTGCCATCAGGGGACAGGGTACGAATCAGCCCCAGCATTTT

D: .
J: TRBJ2-7
size: once
V: TRBV7-2
CDR3: CASSISPLVEQYF
DNA: TGTGCCAGCAGCATTAGTCCCCTGGTCGAGCAGTACTTC

D: TRBD2
J: TRBJ2-3
size: .
V: TRBV2
CDR3: CASSWTSGGSTDTQYF
DNA: TGTGCCAGCAGTTGGACTAGCGGGGGTAGCACAGATACGCAGTATTTT

D: .
J: TRBJ1-1
size: .
V: TRBV9
CDR3: CASSRGMGETEAFF
DNA: TGTGCCAGCAGCCGTGGCATGGGCGAGACTGAAGCTTTCTTT

D: .
J: TRBJ1-1
size: .
V: TRBV4-1
CDR3: CASSQVTQLNTEAFF
DNA: TGCGCCAGCAGTCAAGTTACACAGTTGAACACTGAAGCTTTCTTT

D: .
J: TRBJ1-6
size: .
V: TRBV5-6
CDR3: CASSPGWRGTLHF
DNA: TGTGCCAGCAGCCCCGGCTGGAGAGGGACCCTCCACTTT

D: .
J: TRBJ1-2
size: .
V: TRBV4-3
CDR3: CASSQGLNNYGYTF
DNA: TGCGCCAGCAGCCAAGGACTGAATAACTATGGCTACACCTTC

D: .
J: TRBJ1-2
size: once
V: TRBV19
CDR3: CASSITNRAERGYTF
DNA: TGTGCCAGTAGTATCACTAACAGGGCAGAGAGGGGCTACACCTTC

D: .
J: TRBJ1-2
size: once
V: TRBV11-2
CDR3: CASSLDAIVNYGYTF
DNA: TGTGCCAGCAGCTTAGACGCTATTGTTAACTATGGCTACACCTTC

D: .
J: TRBJ2-7
size: .
V: TRBV27
CDR3: CASSLSDGGEQYF
DNA: TGTGCCAGCAGTTTAAGTGACGGAGGCGAGCAGTACTTC

D: .
J: TRBJ2-5
size: .
V: TRBV7-2
CDR3: CASSLGTYVFQETQYF
DNA: TGTGCCAGCAGCTTAGGGACATACGTATTCCAAGAGACCCAGTACTTC

D: .
J: TRBJ1-5
size: .
V: TRBV6-2/TRBV6-3
CDR3: CASSYSPGRQSWNQPQHF
DNA: TGTGCCAGCAGTTACTCCCCCGGGAGACAGTCATGGAATCAGCCCCAGCATTTT

D: TRBD1
J: TRBJ1-6
size: .
V: TRBV6-5
CDR3: CASSRQGHNSPLHF
DNA: TGTGCCAGCAGTAGACAGGGGCATAATTCACCCCTCCACTTT

D: .
J: TRBJ2-7
size: few
V: TRBV5-1
CDR3: CASSTDSRSYEQYF
DNA: TGCGCCAGCAGCACTGACAGCCGCTCCTACGAGCAGTACTTC

D: .
J: TRBJ2-3
size: .
V: TRBV5-4
CDR3: CASSPGQRTDTQYF
DNA: TGTGCCAGCAGCCCCGGACAGCGCACAGATACGCAGTATTTT

D: .
J: TRBJ2-7
size: .
V: TRBV6-5
CDR3: CASSYSSPYEQYF
DNA: TGTGCCAGCAGTTACTCGTCCCCATACGAGCAGTACTTC

D: .
J: TRBJ2-1
size: .
V: TRBV7-6
CDR3: CASSLGIGSYNEQFF
DNA: TGTGCCAGCAGCTTAGGTATCGGCTCCTACAATGAGCAGTTCTTC

D: TRBD1
J: TRBJ2-7
size: .
V: TRBV18
CDR3: CASSPQPRGLWQEQYF
DNA: TGTGCCAGCTCACCACAACCCAGGGGGCTTTGGCAAGAGCAGTACTTC

D: TRBD2
J: TRBJ2-1
size: .
V: TRBV2
CDR3: CASRTSGSINEQFF
DNA: TGTGCCAGCAGGACTAGCGGGTCTATCAATGAGCAGTTCTTC

D: .
J: TRBJ1-4
size: .
V: TRBV19
CDR3: CASSIIKGHEKLFF
DNA: TGTGCCAGTAGTATAATTAAGGGGCATGAAAAACTGTTTTTT

D: TRBD1
J: TRBJ1-2
size: .
V: TRBV6-1
CDR3: CASSEAGRNRGYGYTF
DNA: TGTGCCAGCAGTGAAGCCGGACGAAACAGGGGCTATGGCTACACCTTC

D: .
J: TRBJ1-4
size: .
V: TRBV29-1
CDR3: CSVTTGNEKLFF
DNA: TGCAGCGTTACCACGGGGAATGAAAAACTGTTTTTT

D: .
J: TRBJ2-5
size: .
V: TRBV19
CDR3: CASSHWGDLQETQYF
DNA: TGTGCCAGTAGTCACTGGGGCGACCTCCAAGAGACCCAGTACTTC

D: .
J: TRBJ2-3
size: once
V: TRBV29-1
CDR3: CSVSSTDTQYF
DNA: TGCAGCGTCTCTAGCACAGATACGCAGTATTTT

D: .
J: TRBJ1-1
size: .
V: TRBV19
CDR3: CASSTFLNRRSMNTEAFF
DNA: TGTGCCAGTAGTACCTTTCTGAATAGACGGAGTATGAACACTGAAGCTTTCTTT

D: .
J: TRBJ1-4
size: .
V: TRBV18
CDR3: CASSMVAEGGKLFF
DNA: TGTGCCAGCTCAATGGTAGCGGAGGGTGGAAAACTGTTTTTT

D: TRBD2
J: TRBJ2-3
size: .
V: TRBV5-6
CDR3: CASAGTNTDTQYF
DNA: TGTGCCAGTGCCGGGACTAACACAGATACGCAGTATTTT

D: .
J: TRBJ2-1
size: .
V: TRBV2
CDR3: CASSLRGTPNSYNEQFF
DNA: TGTGCCAGCAGTCTAAGAGGAACCCCAAACTCCTACAATGAGCAGTTCTTC

D: .
J: TRBJ1-4
size: .
V: TRBV30
CDR3: CAWSWVGTPNEKLFF
DNA: TGTGCCTGGTCGTGGGTGGGGACTCCTAATGAAAAACTGTTTTTT

D: .
J: TRBJ1-2
size: once
V: TRBV5-4
CDR3: CASSLVRNRAEDYGYTF
DNA: TGTGCCAGCAGCCTCGTACGGAACAGGGCCGAAGACTATGGCTACACCTTC

D: .
J: TRBJ2-7
size: .
V: TRBV5-5
CDR3: CASSLVGGRGTYEQYF
DNA: TGTGCCAGCAGCTTGGTCGGGGGGCGTGGGACCTACGAGCAGTACTTC

D: TRBD1
J: TRBJ1-2
size: .
V: TRBV5-6
CDR3: CASSPRQGAFGYTF
DNA: TGTGCCAGCAGCCCCCGACAGGGGGCGTTTGGCTACACCTTC

D: TRBD1
J: TRBJ1-1
size: .
V: TRBV5-1
CDR3: CASSPDRGEVAFF
DNA: TGCGCCAGCAGCCCGGACAGGGGGGAGGTCGCTTTCTTT

D: TRBD1
J: TRBJ1-2
size: .
V: TRBV3-1/TRBV3-2
CDR3: CASSQDKMRRQGHNYGYTF
DNA: TGTGCCAGCAGCCAAGATAAGATGAGGAGACAGGGACATAACTATGGCTACACCTTC

D: TRBD1
J: TRBJ2-5
size: .
V: TRBV9
CDR3: CASSVRGQGGETQYF
DNA: TGTGCCAGCAGCGTCCGGGGACAGGGGGGAGAGACCCAGTACTTC

D: .
J: TRBJ1-1
size: .
V: TRBV25-1
CDR3: CASTSGHGRAFF
DNA: TGTGCCAGCACCAGCGGCCACGGGCGGGCTTTCTTT

D: .
J: TRBJ1-5
size: .
V: TRBV7-8
CDR3: CASSPITGPRGNQPQHF
DNA: TGTGCCAGCAGCCCGATAACAGGGCCCCGGGGCAATCAGCCCCAGCATTTT

D: TRBD1
J: TRBJ2-7
size: .
V: TRBV18
CDR3: CASSLSRDRGQYF
DNA: TGTGCCAGCTCACTAAGCCGAGACAGGGGGCAGTACTTC

D: .
J: TRBJ1-1
size: .
V: TRBV6-5
CDR3: CASRTYTEAFF
DNA: TGTGCCAGCAGGACATACACTGAAGCTTTCTTT